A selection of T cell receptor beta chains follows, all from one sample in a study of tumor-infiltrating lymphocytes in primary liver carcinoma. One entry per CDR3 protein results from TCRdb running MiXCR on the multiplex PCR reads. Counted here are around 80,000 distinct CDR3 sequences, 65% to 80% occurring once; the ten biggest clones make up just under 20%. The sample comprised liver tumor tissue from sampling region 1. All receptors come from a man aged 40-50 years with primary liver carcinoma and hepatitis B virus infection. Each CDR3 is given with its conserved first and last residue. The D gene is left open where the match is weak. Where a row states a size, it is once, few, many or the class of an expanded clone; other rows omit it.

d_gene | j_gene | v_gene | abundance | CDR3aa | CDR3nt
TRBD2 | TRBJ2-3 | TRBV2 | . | CASSAPAAGGPVKQYF | TGTGCCAGCAGTGCCCCGGCGGCGGGAGGGCCTGTTAAGCAGTATTTT
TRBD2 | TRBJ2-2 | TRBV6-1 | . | CACSVWGGGELFF | TGTGCCTGCAGTGTATGGGGGGGCGGGGAGCTGTTTTTT
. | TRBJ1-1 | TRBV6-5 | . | CASSYSIGVGNTEAFF | TGTGCCAGCAGTTACTCGATAGGGGTAGGGAACACTGAAGCATTCTTT
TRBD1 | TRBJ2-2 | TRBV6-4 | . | CASSEGANIGELFF | TGTGCCAGCAGCGAGGGGGCGAACATCGGGGAGCTGTTTTTT
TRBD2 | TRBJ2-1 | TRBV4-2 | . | CAGSELAGGSSYEQFF | TGTGCCGGCAGCGAACTAGCGGGAGGGTCCTCCTACGAGCAGTTCTTC
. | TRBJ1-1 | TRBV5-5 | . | CASSLRAAGNTEAFF | TGTGCCAGCAGCTTGCGGGCCGCGGGGAACACTGAAGCTTTCTTC
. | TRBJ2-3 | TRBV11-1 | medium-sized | CASSRRGRYPTDTQYF | TGTGCCAGCAGCCGCAGGGGTCGCTACCCCACAGATACGCAGTATTTT
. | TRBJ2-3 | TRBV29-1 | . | CSVEGAGDTQCF | TGCAGCGTAGAAGGGGCAGGAGATACGCAATGTTTT
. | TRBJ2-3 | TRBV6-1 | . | CASSEVDFYDTHYF | TGCGCCAGCAGTGAAGTGGACTTTTATGATACGCACTATTTT
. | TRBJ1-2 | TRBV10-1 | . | CPSNPLPGYGYTF | TGCCCCAGCAATCCCCTCCCCGGATACGGCTACACCTTC
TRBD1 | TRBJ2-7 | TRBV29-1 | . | CSVFGQAAYEHYF | TGCAGCGTTTTTGGACAGGCCGCCTACGAGCACTACTTC
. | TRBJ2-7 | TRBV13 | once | CASSNRNLGEQYF | TGTGCCAGCAGCAACCGGAACCTCGGCGAGCAGTACTTT
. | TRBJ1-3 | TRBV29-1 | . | CSLGESRNTIYF | TGCAGCCTTGGAGAATCTAGAAACACCATATATTTT
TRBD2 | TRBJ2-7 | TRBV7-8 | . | CTSSDGLDSDEQYF | TGTACCAGTAGCGATGGACTAGATTCCGACGAACAGTACTTC
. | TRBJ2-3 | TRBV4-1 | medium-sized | CASSPEAGISTDTQYF | TGCGCCAGCAGCCCAGAGGCGGGGATAAGCACAGATACGCAGTATTTT
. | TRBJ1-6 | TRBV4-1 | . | CVSSRQVNSPLHF | TGCGTCAGCAGCCGGCAAGTAAATTCACCCCTCCACTTT
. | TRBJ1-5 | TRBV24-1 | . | CATSDPPSGQPQHF | TGTGCCACCAGTGATCCACCCTCGGGGCAGCCCCAGCATTTT
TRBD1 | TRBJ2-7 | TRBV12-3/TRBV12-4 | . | CTSSLGQVALYEQYF | TGTACCAGCAGCCTAGGACAGGTGGCTCTCTACGAGCAGTACTTC
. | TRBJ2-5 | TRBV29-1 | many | CSVEGQGETQYF | TGCAGCGTTGAAGGGCAGGGTGAGACCCAGTACTTC
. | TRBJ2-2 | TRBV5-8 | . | CASGLRWGSGELFF | TGTGCCAGCGGCTTGCGGTGGGGATCCGGGGAGCTATTTTTT
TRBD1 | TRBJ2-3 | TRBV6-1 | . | CVSHRGTNRADTQYF | TGTGTCAGCCACAGGGGAACGAATCGTGCAGATACGCAGTATTTT
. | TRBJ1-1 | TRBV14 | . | CASSPTRVGTEAIF | TGTGCCAGCAGCCCCACCAGGGTAGGAACTGAAGCTATCTTT